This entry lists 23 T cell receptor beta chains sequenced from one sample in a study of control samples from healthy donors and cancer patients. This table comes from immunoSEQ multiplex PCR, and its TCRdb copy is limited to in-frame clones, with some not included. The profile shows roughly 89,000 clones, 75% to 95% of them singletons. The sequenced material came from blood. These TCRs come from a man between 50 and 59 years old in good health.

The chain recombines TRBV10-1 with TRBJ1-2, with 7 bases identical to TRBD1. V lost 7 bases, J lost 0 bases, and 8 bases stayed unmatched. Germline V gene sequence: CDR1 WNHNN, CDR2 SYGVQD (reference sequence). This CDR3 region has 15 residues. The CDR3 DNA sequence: TGCGCCAGCACATCCAGGGGGGAAGCTAACTATGGCTACACCTTC. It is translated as CASTSRGEANYGYTF.

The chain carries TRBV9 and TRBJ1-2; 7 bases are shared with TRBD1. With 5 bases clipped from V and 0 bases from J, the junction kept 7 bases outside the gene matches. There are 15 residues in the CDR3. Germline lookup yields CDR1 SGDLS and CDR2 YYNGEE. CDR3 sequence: CASSHTGVANYGYTF. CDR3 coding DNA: TGTGCCAGCAGTCACACAGGGGTTGCTAACTATGGCTACACCTTC. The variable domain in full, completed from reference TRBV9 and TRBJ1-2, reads DSGVTQTPKHLITATGQRVTLRCSPRSGDLSVYWYQQSLDQGLQFLIQYYNGEERAKGNILERFSAQQFPDLHSELNLSSLELGDSALYFCASSHTGVANYGYTFGSGTRLTVV.

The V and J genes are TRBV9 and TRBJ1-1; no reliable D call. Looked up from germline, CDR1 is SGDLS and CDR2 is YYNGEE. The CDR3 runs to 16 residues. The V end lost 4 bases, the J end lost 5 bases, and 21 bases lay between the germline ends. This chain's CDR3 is CASSPSGRHRQTEAFF. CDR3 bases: TGTGCCAGCAGCCCTTCCGGGCGACACCGCCAAACTGAAGCTTTCTTT.

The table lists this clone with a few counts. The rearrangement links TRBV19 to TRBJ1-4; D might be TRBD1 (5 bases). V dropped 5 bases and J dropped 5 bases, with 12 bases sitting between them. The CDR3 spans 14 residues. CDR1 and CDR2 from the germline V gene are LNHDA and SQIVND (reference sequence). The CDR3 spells CASSPPGPNEKLFF. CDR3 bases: TGTGCCAGTAGTCCGCCGGGACCGAATGAAAAACTGTTTTTT.

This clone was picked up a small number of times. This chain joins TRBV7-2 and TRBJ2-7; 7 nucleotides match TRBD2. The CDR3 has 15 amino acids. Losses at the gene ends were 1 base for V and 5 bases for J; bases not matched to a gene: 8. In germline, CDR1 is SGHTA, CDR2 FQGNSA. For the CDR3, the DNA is TGTGCCAGCAGCTTAGTCCCTGGGGGGAGGGACGAGCAGTACTTC. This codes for CASSLVPGGRDEQYF.

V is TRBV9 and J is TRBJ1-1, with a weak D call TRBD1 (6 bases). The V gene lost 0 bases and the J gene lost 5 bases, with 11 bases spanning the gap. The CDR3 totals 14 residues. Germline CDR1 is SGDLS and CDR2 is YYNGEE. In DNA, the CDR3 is TGTGCCAGCAGCGTAGCCACCAGGGGAACTGAAGCTTTCTTT. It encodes CASSVATRGTEAFF.

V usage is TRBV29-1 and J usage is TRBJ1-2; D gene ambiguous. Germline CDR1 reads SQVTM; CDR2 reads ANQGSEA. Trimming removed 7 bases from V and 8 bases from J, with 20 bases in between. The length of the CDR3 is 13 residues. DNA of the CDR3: TGCAGCGCTAACCGAGACGCTCAGGAAGGCTACACCTTC. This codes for CSANRDAQEGYTF. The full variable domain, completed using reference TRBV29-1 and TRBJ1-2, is SAVISQKPSRDICQRGTSLTIQCQVDSQVTMMFWYRQQPGQSLTLIATANQGSEATYESGFVIDKFPISRPNLTFSTLTVSNMSPEDSSIYLCSANRDAQEGYTFGSGTRLTVV.

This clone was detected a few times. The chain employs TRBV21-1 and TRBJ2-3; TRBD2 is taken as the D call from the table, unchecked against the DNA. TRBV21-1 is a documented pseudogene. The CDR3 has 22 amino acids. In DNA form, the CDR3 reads TGTGCCAGCAGAAAAAAAAGGGCCAACTTACTAGCGGGGGAATTAAGGACAGATACGCAGTATTTT. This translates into CASRKKRANLLAGELRTDTQYF.

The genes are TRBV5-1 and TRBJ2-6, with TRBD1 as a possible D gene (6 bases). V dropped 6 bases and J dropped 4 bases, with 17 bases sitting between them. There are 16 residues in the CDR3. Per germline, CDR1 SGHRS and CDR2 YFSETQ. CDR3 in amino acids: CASTKEDRAGANVLTF. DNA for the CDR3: TGCGCCAGCACGAAGGAGGACAGAGCAGGGGCCAACGTCCTGACTTTC.

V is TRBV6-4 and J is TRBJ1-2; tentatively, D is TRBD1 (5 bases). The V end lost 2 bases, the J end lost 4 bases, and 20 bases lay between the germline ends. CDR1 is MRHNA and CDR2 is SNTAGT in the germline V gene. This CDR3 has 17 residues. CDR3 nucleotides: TGTGCCAGCAGTGACAATTCGGCGGGGCAAGGGATCTATGGCTACACCTTC. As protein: CASSDNSAGQGIYGYTF.

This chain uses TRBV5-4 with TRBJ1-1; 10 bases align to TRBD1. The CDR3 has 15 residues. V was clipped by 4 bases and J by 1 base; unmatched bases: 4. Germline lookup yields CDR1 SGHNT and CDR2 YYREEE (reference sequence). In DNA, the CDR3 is TGTGCCAGCAGCATGACAGGGGGCTGGAACACTGAAGCTTTCTTT. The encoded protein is CASSMTGGWNTEAFF.

The CDR3 region has the DNA TGTGCCAGCTCACCACCCGGCAGGCCGACCTACGAGCAGTACTTC. It codes for CASSPPGRPTYEQYF. The chain links TRBV18 to TRBJ2-7; no clear D. Germline V CDR1 and CDR2: KGHSH, LQKENI. V was trimmed by 0 bases and J by 2 bases, leaving 11 bases between them. The CDR3 has 15 amino acids.

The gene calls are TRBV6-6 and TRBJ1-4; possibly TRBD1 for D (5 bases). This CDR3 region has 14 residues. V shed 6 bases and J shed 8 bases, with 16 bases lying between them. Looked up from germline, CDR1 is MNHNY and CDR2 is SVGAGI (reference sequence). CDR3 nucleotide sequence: TGTGCCAGCAGCTTACTGGGGGGGAAGGAAAAACTGTTTTTT. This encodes CASSLLGGKEKLFF.

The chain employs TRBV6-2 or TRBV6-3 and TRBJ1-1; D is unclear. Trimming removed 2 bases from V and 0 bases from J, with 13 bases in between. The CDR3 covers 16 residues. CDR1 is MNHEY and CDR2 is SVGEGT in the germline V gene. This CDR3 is CASSYSLFNMNTEAFF. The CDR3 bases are TGTGCCAGCAGTTACAGCCTATTTAACATGAACACTGAAGCTTTCTTT.

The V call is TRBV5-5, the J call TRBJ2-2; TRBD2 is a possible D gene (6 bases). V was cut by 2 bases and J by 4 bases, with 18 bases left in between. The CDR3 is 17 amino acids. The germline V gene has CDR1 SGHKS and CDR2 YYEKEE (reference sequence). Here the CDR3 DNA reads TGTGCCAGCAGCTTCCCCGGGGCGCGGGGACGCACCGGGGAGCTGTTTTTT. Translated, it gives CASSFPGARGRTGELFF.

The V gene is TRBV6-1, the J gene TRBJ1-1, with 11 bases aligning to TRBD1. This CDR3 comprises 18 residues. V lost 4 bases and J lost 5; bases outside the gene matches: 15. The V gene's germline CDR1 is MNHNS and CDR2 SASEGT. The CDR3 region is CASSGPPDRGLDNTEAFF. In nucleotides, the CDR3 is TGTGCCAGCAGTGGGCCCCCGGACAGGGGGCTCGATAATACTGAAGCTTTCTTT.

The CDR3 DNA follows: TGCGCCAGCAGCTTGGCCTTCGCGGACACTGAAGCTTTCTTT. Its protein is CASSLAFADTEAFF. The chain couples TRBV5-1 to TRBJ1-1; no clear D. Germline V lookup: CDR1 SGHRS, CDR2 YFSETQ. The CDR3 is 14 amino acids. Trimming took 0 bases from V and 3 from J, leaving 9 bases between them.

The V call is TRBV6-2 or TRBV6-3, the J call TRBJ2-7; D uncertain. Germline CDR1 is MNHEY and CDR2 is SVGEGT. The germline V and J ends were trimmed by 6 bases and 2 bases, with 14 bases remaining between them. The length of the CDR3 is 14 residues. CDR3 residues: CASSPGSFTYEQYF. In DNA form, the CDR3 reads TGTGCCAGCAGCCCCGGGTCCTTTACCTACGAGCAGTACTTC.

The CDR3 DNA follows: TGCGCCAGCAGCTGGAGAGAAACCGGGGAGCTGTTTTTT. Translated: CASSWRETGELFF. The rearrangement joins TRBV5-1 to TRBJ2-2; D remains ambiguous. The germline gives CDR1 SGHRS, CDR2 YFSETQ. This CDR3 has 13 residues. Trimming pared 3 bases from V and 5 bases from J, leaving 8 bases between.

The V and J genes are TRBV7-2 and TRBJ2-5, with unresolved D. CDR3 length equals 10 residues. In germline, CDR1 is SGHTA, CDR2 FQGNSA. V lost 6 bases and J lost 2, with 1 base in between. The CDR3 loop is CASSQETQYF. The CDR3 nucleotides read TGTGCCAGCAGTCAAGAGACCCAGTACTTC.

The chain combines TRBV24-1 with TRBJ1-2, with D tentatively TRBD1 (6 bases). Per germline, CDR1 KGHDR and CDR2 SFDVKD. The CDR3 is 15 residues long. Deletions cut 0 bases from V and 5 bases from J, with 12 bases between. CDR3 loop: CATSDLRGGEYGYTF. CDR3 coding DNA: TGTGCCACCAGTGATTTGCGAGGGGGAGAGTATGGCTACACCTTC.

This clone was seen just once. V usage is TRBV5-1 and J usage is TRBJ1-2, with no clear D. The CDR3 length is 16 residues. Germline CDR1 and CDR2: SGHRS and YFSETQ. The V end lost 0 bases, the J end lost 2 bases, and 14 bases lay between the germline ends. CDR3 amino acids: CASSLGPRNFNYGYTF. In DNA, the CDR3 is TGCGCCAGCAGCTTGGGACCGCGAAACTTCAACTATGGCTACACCTTC. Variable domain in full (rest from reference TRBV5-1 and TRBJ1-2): KAGVTQTPRYLIKTRGQQVTLSCSPISGHRSVSWYQQTPGQGLQFLFEYFSETQRNKGNFPGRFSGRQFSNSRSEMNVSTLELGDSALYLCASSLGPRNFNYGYTFGSGTRLTVV.

The CDR3 nucleotides read TGTGCCAGCTCATTGGACAGTAACACCGGGGAGCTGTTTTTT. Translated, it gives CASSLDSNTGELFF. V usage is TRBV18 and J usage is TRBJ2-2; tentatively, D is TRBD1 (6 bases). Per the germline V gene, CDR1 is KGHSH and CDR2 is LQKENI. Trimming shortened V by 5 bases and J by 2 bases, and 9 bases separated the two germline ends. The CDR3 runs to 14 residues.